The rows below give T cell receptor beta chains drawn from one sample of a study of blood T cells in healthy people across ages. TCRdb processed the 5' RACE reads anew with MiXCR; each CDR3 protein has one entry. The table includes a few hundred thousand distinct CDR3 sequences, roughly a quarter detected once. The data were also submitted as part of a second study, on T cells of mothers and their children.

The material sequenced was blood. Every receptor here comes from a boy younger than 10 in good health. The CDR3 runs from the conserved cysteine through the conserved F or W. Each record gives: J gene, D gene, V gene, clone size, CDR3 DNA, CDR3 protein. D genes are given only for firm matches. A clone size is listed for some rows: how often the clone was seen (once, few, many), or a class if it is expanded.

TRBJ2-2	-	TRBV29-1	-	TGCAGCGTGGGACCGCCCGGCGGGGAGCTGTTTTTT	CSVGPPGGELFF
TRBJ1-4	TRBD1	TRBV7-9	-	TGTGCCAGCAGCTGGGCAGGGGGCCATAATGAAAAACTGTTTTTT	CASSWAGGHNEKLFF
TRBJ2-7	TRBD2	TRBV3-1	-	TGTGCCAGCAGCCGTCGGGAGGGCATTACCTACGAGCAGTACTTC	CASSRREGITYEQYF
TRBJ2-4	-	TRBV6-5	once	TGTGCCAGCAGTTATGGGCCCCGGGGCGCCAAAAACATTCAGTACTTC	CASSYGPRGAKNIQYF
TRBJ1-2	-	TRBV20-1	few	TGCAGTGCTACAATCGCCTTTAACTATGGCTACACCTTC	CSATIAFNYGYTF
TRBJ2-1	-	TRBV5-1	-	TGCGCCAGCAGCCTCCTGGCGGGTCACAATGAGCAGTTCTTC	CASSLLAGHNEQFF
TRBJ1-2	-	TRBV6-5	few	TGTGCCAGCAGTCGAGGGGGTTTCTATGGCTACACCTTC	CASSRGGFYGYTF
TRBJ2-1	TRBD2	TRBV20-1	few	TGCAGTGCTAGAGATGACAATCCGGGGAGGGTAAACAATGAGCAGTTCTTC	CSARDDNPGRVNNEQFF
TRBJ2-3	-	TRBV20-1	few	TGCAGTGCTAGAGAGTCGCTAGCAGCGGATACGCAGTATTTT	CSARESLAADTQYF
TRBJ2-7	-	TRBV6-6	many	TGTGCCAGCAGTTACGTGGGGGGCCACGAGCAGTACTTC	CASSYVGGHEQYF
TRBJ2-7	TRBD2	TRBV15	few	TGTGCCACCAGCGGGGGACTAGCGGGAGCCTACGAGCAGTACTTC	CATSGGLAGAYEQYF
TRBJ2-3	TRBD1	TRBV3-1	-	TGTGCCAGCAGATACGCCGGGACAGTATATTTT	CASRYAGTVYF
TRBJ2-1	-	TRBV4-3	-	TGCGCCAGCAGCCTAGGAGGGATGGATGAGCAGTTCTTC	CASSLGGMDEQFF
TRBJ1-1	-	TRBV5-1	-	TGCGCCAGCAGCTGTAAGGACGGGGGGATGAACACTGAAGCTTTCTTT	CASSCKDGGMNTEAFF
TRBJ2-1	TRBD2	TRBV28	-	TGTGCCAGCAGTTTATGGGGACTAGCTGGTAACAATGAGCAGTTCTTC	CASSLWGLAGNNEQFF